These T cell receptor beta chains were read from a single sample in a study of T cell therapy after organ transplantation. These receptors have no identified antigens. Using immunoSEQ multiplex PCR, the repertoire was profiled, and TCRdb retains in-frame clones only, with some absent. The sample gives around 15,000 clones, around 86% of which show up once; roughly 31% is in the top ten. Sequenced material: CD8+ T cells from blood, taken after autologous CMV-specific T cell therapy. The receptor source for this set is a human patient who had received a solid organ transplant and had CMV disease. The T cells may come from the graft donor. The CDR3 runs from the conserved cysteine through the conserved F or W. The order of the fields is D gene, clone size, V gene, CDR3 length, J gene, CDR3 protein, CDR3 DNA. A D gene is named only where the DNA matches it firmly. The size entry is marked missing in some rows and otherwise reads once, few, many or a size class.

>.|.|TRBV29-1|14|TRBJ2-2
CSVEGQGGTGELFF
TGCAGCGTTGAGGGGCAGGGAGGCACCGGGGAGCTGTTTTTT
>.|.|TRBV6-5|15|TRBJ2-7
CASKQGGFSSYEQYF
TGTGCCAGCAAACAAGGGGGGTTTAGCTCCTACGAGCAGTACTTC
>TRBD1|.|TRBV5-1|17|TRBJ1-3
CASSWGTGGAFGNTIYF
TGCGCCAGCAGCTGGGGGACAGGGGGCGCGTTTGGAAACACCATATATTTT
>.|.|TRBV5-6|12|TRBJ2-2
CASSLSRRELFF
TGTGCCAGCAGCTTATCTAGGCGGGAGCTGTTTTTT
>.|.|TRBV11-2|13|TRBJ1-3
CASWAGAGNTIYF
TGTGCCAGCTGGGCAGGGGCCGGAAACACCATATATTTT
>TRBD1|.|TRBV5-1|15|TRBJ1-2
CASSWTGTGDYGYTF
TGCGCCAGCAGCTGGACCGGGACAGGGGACTATGGCTACACCTTC
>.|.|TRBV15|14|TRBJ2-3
CATSRTGRTDTQYF
TGTGCCACCAGCAGAACCGGGAGAACAGATACGCAGTATTTT
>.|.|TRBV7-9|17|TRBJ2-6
CASTVGQGLGGANVLTF
TGTGCCAGCACCGTCGGCCAGGGGTTAGGTGGGGCCAACGTCCTGACTTTC
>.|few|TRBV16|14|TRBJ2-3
CASSQFFFTDTQYF
TGTGCCAGCAGCCAGTTCTTTTTCACAGATACGCAGTATTTT
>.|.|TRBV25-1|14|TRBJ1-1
CASSEQGRDTEAFF
TGTGCCAGCAGTGAACAAGGGAGGGACACTGAAGCTTTCTTT
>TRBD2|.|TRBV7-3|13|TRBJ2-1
CASSQGLGYEQFF
TGTGCCAGCAGCCAGGGACTAGGATATGAGCAGTTCTTC
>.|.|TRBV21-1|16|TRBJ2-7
CASSTRQERFPYEQYF
TGTGCCAGCAGCACCCGACAGGAACGGTTCCCCTACGAGCAGTACTTC
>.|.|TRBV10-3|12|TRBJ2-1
CAIEGSGYEQFF
TGTGCCATCGAGGGATCGGGCTATGAGCAGTTCTTC
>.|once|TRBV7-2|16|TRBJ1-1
CASSLLGRGLGTEAFF
TGTGCCAGCAGCTTACTGGGGCGGGGGCTGGGCACTGAAGCTTTCTTT
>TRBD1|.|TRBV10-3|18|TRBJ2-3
CAISEYGQGGFDGDTQYF
TGTGCCATCAGTGAGTACGGACAGGGAGGATTTGACGGAGATACGCAGTATTTT
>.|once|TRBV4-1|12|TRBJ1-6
CASSLTNSPLHF
TGCGCCAGCAGCCTCACTAATTCACCCCTCCACTTT
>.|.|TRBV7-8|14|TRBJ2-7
CASSTPGQGYEQYF
TGTGCCAGCAGCACCCCGGGACAAGGCTACGAGCAGTACTTC
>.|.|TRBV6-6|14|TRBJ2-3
CASSYFGSTDTQYF
TGTGCCAGCAGTTATTTCGGCAGCACAGATACGCAGTATTTT
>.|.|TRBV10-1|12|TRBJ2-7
CASSEDDYEQYF
TGCGCCAGCAGCGAGGATGATTACGAGCAGTACTTC
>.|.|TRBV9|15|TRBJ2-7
CASSEGDRAPYEQYF
TGTGCCAGCAGCGAGGGAGATCGGGCCCCCTACGAGCAGTACTTC
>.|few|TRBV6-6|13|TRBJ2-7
CASSPPGPYEQYF
TGTGCCAGCAGCCCTCCGGGACCCTACGAGCAGTACTTC
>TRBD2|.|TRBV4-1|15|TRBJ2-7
CASSQLSGSSYEQYF
TGCGCCAGCAGCCAACTGAGCGGGAGCTCCTACGAGCAGTACTTC
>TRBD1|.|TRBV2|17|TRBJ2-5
CASSEGYAGGIQETQYF
TGTGCCAGCAGTGAAGGCTATGCAGGGGGAATACAAGAGACCCAGTACTTC
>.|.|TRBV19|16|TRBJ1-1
CASSSYNDRSDTEAFF
TGTGCCAGTAGTAGCTATAACGACAGGTCGGACACTGAAGCTTTCTTT
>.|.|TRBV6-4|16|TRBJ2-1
CASSLLALSSYNEQFF
TGTGCCAGCAGTCTCCTTGCGTTGAGCTCCTACAATGAGCAGTTCTTC
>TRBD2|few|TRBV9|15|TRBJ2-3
CASSPLAGGLDTQYF
TGTGCCAGCTCCCCACTAGCGGGAGGATTGGATACGCAGTATTTT
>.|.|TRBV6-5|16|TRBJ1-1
CASSYSEGERDTEAFF
TGTGCCAGCAGTTACTCGGAAGGGGAAAGGGACACTGAAGCTTTCTTT
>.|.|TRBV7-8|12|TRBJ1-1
CASSWGGAEAFF
TGTGCCAGCAGCTGGGGCGGGGCTGAAGCTTTCTTT
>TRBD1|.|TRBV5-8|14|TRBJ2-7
CASSLSTGTYEQYF
TGTGCCAGCAGCCTATCGACAGGGACCTACGAGCAGTACTTC
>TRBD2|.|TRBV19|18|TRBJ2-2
CASANLGLAGEVAGELFF
TGTGCCAGCGCTAACCTGGGACTAGCGGGAGAGGTCGCCGGGGAGCTGTTTTTT
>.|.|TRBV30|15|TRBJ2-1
CAWSPPGRPGDEQFF
TGTGCCTGGAGCCCACCGGGGAGACCCGGGGATGAGCAGTTCTTC
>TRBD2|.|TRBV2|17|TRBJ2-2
CASSDETSATNTGELFF
TGTGCCAGCAGTGACGAAACTAGCGCTACGAACACCGGGGAGCTGTTTTTT
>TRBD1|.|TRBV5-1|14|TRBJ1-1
CASSLQGGNTEAFF
TGCGCCAGCAGCTTACAGGGGGGGAACACTGAAGCTTTCTTT
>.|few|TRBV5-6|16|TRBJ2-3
CASSPIGQHSTDTQYF
TGTGCCAGCAGCCCTATAGGACAACATAGTACAGATACGCAGTATTTT
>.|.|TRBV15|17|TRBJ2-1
CATSSPGQRRYDNEQFF
TGTGCCACCAGCAGCCCTGGACAGCGAAGATATGATAATGAGCAGTTCTTC
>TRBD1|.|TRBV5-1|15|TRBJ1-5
CASSSKGGANQPQHF
TGCGCCAGCAGCTCCAAAGGGGGCGCGAATCAGCCCCAGCATTTT
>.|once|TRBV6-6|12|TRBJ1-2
CASMGLASGYTF
TGTGCCAGCATGGGACTGGCCTCCGGCTACACCTTC
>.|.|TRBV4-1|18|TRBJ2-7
CASSQGPRDDGRSYEQYF
TGCGCCAGCAGCCAAGGACCTAGGGACGACGGACGCTCCTACGAGCAGTACTTC
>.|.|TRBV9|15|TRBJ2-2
CASSVESTRTGELFF
TGTGCCAGCAGCGTAGAATCTACACGCACCGGGGAGCTGTTTTTT
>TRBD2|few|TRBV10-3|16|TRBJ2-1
CAISELTGLPYNEQFF
TGTGCCATCAGTGAGTTAACGGGACTACCCTACAATGAGCAGTTCTTC
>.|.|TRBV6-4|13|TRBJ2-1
CASSETEDDEQFF
TGTGCCAGCAGTGAGACAGAAGATGATGAGCAGTTCTTC
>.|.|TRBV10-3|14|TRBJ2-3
CAISEPGETDTQYF
TGTGCCATCAGTGAGCCGGGGGAGACAGATACGCAGTATTTT
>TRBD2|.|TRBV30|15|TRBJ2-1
CAWSVLLAGKSEQFF
TGTGCCTGGAGTGTATTGTTAGCGGGAAAGAGTGAGCAGTTCTTC
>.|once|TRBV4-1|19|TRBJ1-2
CASSQDNGIGSLYGYGYTF
TGCGCCAGCAGCCAAGATAATGGTATAGGGTCCCTGTATGGCTATGGCTACACCTTC
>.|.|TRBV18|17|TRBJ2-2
CASSPTYRGAGTGELFF
TGTGCCAGCTCACCCACTTATCGGGGGGCCGGGACCGGGGAGCTGTTTTTT
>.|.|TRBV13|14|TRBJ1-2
CASEGMDSDYGYTF
TGTGCCAGCGAGGGGATGGACAGCGATTATGGCTACACCTTC
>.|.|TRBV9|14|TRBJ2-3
CASSVVRNTDTQYF
TGTGCCAGCAGCGTAGTGCGGAACACAGATACGCAGTATTTT
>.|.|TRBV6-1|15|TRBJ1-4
CASSESEGTNEKLFF
TGTGCCAGCAGTGAAAGCGAGGGGACTAATGAAAAACTGTTTTTT
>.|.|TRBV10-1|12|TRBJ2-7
CASSDSRGEQYF
TGCGCCAGCAGTGACAGTCGAGGCGAGCAGTACTTC
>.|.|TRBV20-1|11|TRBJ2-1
CSANDLHEQFF
TGCAGTGCCAACGACTTGCATGAGCAGTTCTTC